Below are 2 T cell receptor beta chains sequenced from a single sample in a study of CD8 T cells in Susac syndrome (dated by TCRdb to about 2019). To prepare the library, the immunoSEQ multiplex PCR assay was applied. RNA was extracted with the RNeasy kit and 0.5 to 1 ug was reverse transcribed using random hexamers. Starting from the raw public reads, TCRdb applied fastp trimming at Q25, assembled clones with MiXCR and retained in-frame beta chains. All rows with the same CDR3 protein become a single entry with the most common DNA and genes. For this sample there are 160,000 or so distinct CDR3 sequences; around 92% appear just once. Approximately 0.075% of the sample lies in the top ten. Source material: CD4+ T cells from PBMCs. These receptors came from a human donor in good health.

The CDR3 bases are TGCGCCAGCGGTGACAGCCGCCACGAGCAGTACTTC. This translates into CASGDSRHEQYF. The gene calls are TRBV23-1 and TRBJ2-7, with a weak D call TRBD1 (5 bases). Being an ORF, TRBV23-1 has a function that is uncertain. The CDR3 length is 12 residues. Between the trimmed V and J ends, which lost 8 bases and 5 bases, there was a span of 13 bases.

Remarks on this clonotype: One end of the junction is discordant with germline, which a read error may explain. The CDR3 region is CASSSATSGNNEQFF. CDR3 in DNA: TGTGCTAGCAGCTCCGCAACTAGCGGGAACAATGAGCAGTTCTTC. V and J are TRBV7-7 and TRBJ2-1, with 10 bases aligning to TRBD2. The CDR3 extends over 15 amino acids. Germline CDR1 SSHAT, CDR2 FNYEAQ (reference sequence).